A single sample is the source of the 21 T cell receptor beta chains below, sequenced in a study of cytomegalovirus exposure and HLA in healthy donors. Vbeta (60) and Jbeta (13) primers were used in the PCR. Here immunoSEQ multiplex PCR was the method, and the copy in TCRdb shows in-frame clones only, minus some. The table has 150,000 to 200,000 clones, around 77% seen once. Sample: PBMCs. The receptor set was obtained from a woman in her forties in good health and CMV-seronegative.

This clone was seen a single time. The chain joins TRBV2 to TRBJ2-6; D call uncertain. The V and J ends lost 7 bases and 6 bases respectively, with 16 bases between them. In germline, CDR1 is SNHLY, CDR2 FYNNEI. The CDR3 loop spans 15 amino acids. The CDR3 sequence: CASKIDINVANVLTF. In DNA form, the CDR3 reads TGTGCCAGCAAGATTGACATTAATGTGGCCAACGTCCTGACTTTC.

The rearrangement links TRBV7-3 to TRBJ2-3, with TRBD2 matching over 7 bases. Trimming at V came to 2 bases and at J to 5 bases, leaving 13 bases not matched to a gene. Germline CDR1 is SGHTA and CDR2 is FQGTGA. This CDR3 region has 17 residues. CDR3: CASSLRGRALGLDTQYF. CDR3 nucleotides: TGTGCCAGCAGCTTACGTGGGAGGGCCCTCGGGTTAGATACGCAGTATTTT.

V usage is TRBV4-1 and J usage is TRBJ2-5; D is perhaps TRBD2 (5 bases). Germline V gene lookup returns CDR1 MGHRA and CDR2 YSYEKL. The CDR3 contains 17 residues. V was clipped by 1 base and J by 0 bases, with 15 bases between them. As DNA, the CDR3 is TGCGCCAGCAGCCAAGCCGGAGGTGCAGGAAACCAAGAGACCCAGTACTTC. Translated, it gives CASSQAGGAGNQETQYF.

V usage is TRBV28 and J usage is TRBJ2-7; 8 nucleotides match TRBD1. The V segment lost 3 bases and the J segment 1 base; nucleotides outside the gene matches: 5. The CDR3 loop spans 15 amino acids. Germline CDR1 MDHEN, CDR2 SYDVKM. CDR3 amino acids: CASSLAGTGSYEQYF. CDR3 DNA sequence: TGTGCCAGCAGTTTGGCGGGGACAGGATCCTACGAGCAGTACTTC.

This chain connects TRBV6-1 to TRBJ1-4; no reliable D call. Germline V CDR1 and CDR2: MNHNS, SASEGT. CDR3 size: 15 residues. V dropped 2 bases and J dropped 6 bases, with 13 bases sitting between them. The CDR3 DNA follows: TGTGCCAGCAGTGAAACACTCCGGAGGGATGAAAAACTGTTTTTT. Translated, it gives CASSETLRRDEKLFF.

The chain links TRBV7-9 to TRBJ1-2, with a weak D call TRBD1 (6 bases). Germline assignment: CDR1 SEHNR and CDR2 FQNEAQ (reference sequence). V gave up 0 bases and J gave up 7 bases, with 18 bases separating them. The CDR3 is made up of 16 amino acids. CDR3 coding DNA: TGTGCCAGCAGCTTAGCAAGGGTACAGGGAGTGAGTGGCTACACCTTC. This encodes CASSLARVQGVSGYTF.

The CDR3 protein is CASSFNENSNQPQHF. Here the CDR3 DNA reads TGTGCCAGCAGCTTCAACGAGAATAGCAATCAGCCCCAGCATTTT. The V and J genes are TRBV5-5 and TRBJ1-5; D uncertain. Per germline, CDR1 SGHKS and CDR2 YYEKEE (reference sequence). This CDR3 region has 15 residues. The ends were cut back, 2 bases at V and 0 bases at J, with 9 bases in the middle.

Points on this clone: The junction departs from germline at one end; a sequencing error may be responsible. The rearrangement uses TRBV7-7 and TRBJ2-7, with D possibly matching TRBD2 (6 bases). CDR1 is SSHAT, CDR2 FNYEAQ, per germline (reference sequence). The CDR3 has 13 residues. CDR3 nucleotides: TGTGCTAGCAGTTCCGACGGGGCGGGAGAGCAGTACTTC. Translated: CASSSDGAGEQYF.

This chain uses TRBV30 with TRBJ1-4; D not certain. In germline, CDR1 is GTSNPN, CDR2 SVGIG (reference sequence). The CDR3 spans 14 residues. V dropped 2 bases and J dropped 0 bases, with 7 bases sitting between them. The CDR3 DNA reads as TGTGCCTGGAGTCCCGGTACAACTAATGAAAAACTGTTTTTT. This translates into CAWSPGTTNEKLFF.

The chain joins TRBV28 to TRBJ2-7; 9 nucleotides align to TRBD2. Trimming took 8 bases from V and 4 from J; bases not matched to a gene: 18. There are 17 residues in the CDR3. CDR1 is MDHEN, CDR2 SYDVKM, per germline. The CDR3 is CASDSPTAGGRGYEQYF. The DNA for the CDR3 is TGTGCCAGCGACTCCCCCACAGCGGGAGGAAGGGGATACGAGCAGTACTTC.

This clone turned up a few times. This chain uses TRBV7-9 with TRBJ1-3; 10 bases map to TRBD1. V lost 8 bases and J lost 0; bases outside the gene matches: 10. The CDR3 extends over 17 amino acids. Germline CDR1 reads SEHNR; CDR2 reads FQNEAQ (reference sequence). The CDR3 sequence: CASPAPGQGNSGNTIYF. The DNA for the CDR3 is TGTGCCAGCCCCGCCCCGGGACAGGGGAACTCTGGAAACACCATATATTTT.

Here the CDR3 DNA reads TGCGCCAGCAGCACGTCCTCGACGGGGGGGGATACGCAGTATTTT. Translated, it gives CASSTSSTGGDTQYF. The gene calls are TRBV5-1 and TRBJ2-3; TRBD2 matches 8 bases. Germline V CDR1 and CDR2: SGHRS, YFSETQ. This CDR3 region has 15 residues. Trimming cost V 4 bases and J 6 bases; bases outside gene matches: 10.

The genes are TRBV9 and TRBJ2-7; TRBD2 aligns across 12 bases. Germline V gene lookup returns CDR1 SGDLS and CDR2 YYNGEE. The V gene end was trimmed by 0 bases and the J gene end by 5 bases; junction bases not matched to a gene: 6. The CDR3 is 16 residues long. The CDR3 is CASSVGLAGGPDEQYF. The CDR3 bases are TGTGCCAGCAGCGTAGGGCTAGCGGGAGGGCCTGACGAGCAGTACTTC.

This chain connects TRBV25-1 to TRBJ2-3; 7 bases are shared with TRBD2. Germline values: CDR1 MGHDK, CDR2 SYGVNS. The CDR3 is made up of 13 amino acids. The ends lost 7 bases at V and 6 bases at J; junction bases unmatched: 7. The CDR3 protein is CASTLGGLDTQYF. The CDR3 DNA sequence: TGTGCCAGCACCCTGGGAGGGTTGGATACGCAGTATTTT.

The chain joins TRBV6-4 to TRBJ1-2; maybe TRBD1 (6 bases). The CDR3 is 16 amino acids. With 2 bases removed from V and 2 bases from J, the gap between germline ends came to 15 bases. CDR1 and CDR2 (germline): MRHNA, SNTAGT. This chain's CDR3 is CASSDTSLGQNYGYTF. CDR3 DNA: TGTGCCAGCAGTGACACGAGCCTCGGACAGAACTATGGCTACACCTTC.

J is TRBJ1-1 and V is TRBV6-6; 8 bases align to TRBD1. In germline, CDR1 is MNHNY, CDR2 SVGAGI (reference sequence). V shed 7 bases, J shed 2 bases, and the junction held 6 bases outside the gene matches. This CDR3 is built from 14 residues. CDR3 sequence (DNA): TGTGCCAGCATAACAGGGGGTTTAAACACTGAAGCTTTCTTT. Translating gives CASITGGLNTEAFF.

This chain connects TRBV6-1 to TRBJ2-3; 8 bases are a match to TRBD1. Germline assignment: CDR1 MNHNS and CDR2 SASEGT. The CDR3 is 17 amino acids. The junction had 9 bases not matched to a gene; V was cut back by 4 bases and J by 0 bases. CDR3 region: CASSGRTQGGSTDTQYF. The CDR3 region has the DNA TGTGCCAGCAGTGGAAGGACACAGGGGGGTAGCACAGATACGCAGTATTTT.

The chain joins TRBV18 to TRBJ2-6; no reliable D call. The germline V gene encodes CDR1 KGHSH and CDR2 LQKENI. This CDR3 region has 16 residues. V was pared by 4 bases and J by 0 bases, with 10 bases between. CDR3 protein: CASSLLEFSGANVLTF. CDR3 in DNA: TGTGCCAGCTCACTGCTCGAGTTCTCTGGGGCCAACGTCCTGACTTTC.

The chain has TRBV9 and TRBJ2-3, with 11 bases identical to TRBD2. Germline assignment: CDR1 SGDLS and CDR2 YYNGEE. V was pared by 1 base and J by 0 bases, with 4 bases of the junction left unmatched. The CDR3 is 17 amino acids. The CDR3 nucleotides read TGTGCCAGCAGCGTACACGGGACTAGCGGTAGCACAGATACGCAGTATTTT. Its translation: CASSVHGTSGSTDTQYF.

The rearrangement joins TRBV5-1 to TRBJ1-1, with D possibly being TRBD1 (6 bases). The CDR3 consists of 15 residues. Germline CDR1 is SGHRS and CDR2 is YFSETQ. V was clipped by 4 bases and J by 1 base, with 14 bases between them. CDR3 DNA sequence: TGCGCCAGCAGCCCTCCAACAGGGCAGAACACTGAAGCTTTCTTT. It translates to CASSPPTGQNTEAFF.

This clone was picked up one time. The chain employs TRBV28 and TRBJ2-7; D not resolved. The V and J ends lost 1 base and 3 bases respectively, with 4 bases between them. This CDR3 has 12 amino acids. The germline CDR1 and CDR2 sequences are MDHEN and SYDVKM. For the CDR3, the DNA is TGTGCCAGCAGTTTATTACACTACGAGCAGTACTTC. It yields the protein CASSLLHYEQYF.